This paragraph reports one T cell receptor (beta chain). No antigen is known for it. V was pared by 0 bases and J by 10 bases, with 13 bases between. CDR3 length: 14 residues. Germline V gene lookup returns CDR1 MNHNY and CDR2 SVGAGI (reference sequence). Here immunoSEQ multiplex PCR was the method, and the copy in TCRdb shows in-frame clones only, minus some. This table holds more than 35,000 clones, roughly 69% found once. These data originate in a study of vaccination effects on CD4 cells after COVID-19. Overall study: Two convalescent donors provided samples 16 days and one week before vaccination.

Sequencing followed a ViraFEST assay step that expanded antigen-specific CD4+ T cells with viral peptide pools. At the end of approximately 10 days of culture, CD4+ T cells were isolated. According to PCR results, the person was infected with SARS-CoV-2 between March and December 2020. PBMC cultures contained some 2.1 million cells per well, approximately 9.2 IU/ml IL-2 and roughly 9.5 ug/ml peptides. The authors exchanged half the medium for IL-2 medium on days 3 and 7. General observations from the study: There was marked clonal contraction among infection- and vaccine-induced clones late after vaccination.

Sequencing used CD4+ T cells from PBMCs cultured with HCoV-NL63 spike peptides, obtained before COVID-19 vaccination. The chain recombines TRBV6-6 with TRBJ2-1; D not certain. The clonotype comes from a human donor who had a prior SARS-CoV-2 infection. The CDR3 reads CASSYSPSYREQFF. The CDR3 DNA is TGTGCCAGCAGTTACTCGCCCTCATATCGAGAGCAGTTCTTC.